Each of the 20 T cell receptor beta chains below was sequenced from the same sample in a study of CD8 T cell repertoires and HIV-1 epitope variants. TCRdb's table, derived via immunoSEQ multiplex PCR, lists solely in-frame clones and lacks some. The sample lists a few thousand clones, over 60% occurring once. Their target antigens are unknown. The specimen was cultured CD8+ T cells derived from PBMCs. The receptors come from a male donor with HIV.

In its sample, this clone was seen a few times. The chain employs TRBV18 and TRBJ2-1; D is undetermined. Germline values: CDR1 KGHSH, CDR2 LQKENI. The CDR3 sequence is 17 residues long. V was pared by 1 base and J by 3 bases, with 16 bases between. CDR3 coding DNA: TGTGCCAGCTCACCACTCGTAGTCCGAGATGACTACAATGAGCAGTTCTTC. This gives the protein CASSPLVVRDDYNEQFF.

The chain recombines TRBV11-3 with TRBJ2-2; D is perhaps TRBD1 or TRBD2 (5 bases each). In germline, CDR1 is SGHNT, CDR2 YENEEA. This CDR3 spans 15 amino acids. The V and J ends lost 4 bases and 4 bases respectively, with 13 bases between them. Here the CDR3 reads CASSSNTGPTGELFF. CDR3 DNA: TGTGCCAGCAGCTCAAATACGGGGCCCACCGGGGAGCTGTTTTTT.

CDR3 nucleotide sequence: TGTGCCAGCAGCTTATTACTAGCGGGAGAGAAGTCGATCGATGAGCAGTTCTTC. Amino acid sequence: CASSLLLAGEKSIDEQFF. The chain links TRBV7-9 to TRBJ2-1; TRBD2 matches 11 bases. Unmatched junction bases numbered 14, after V lost 2 bases and J lost 8 bases. CDR1 is SEHNR, CDR2 FQNEAQ, per germline (reference sequence). This CDR3 is built from 18 residues.

The chain couples TRBV7-9 to TRBJ2-2; 8 bases agree with TRBD1. Germline trimming cut 4 bases from V and 0 bases from J; bases unmatched to any gene: 4. The V gene's germline CDR1 is SEHNR and CDR2 FQNEAQ (reference sequence). This CDR3 is built from 16 residues. The CDR3, as DNA: TGTGCCAGCAGCTCAACGGACAGGGCGAACACCGGGGAGCTGTTTTTT. Protein: CASSSTDRANTGELFF.

This clone was seen only a few times. The same CDR3 is also encoded by other DNA sequences in this sample. The chain combines TRBV19 with TRBJ2-7, with a weak D call TRBD2 (6 bases). The V gene lost 4 bases and the J gene lost 0 bases, with 7 bases spanning the gap. Germline CDR1 reads LNHDA; CDR2 reads SQIVND (reference sequence). The CDR3 runs 13 residues. The CDR3, as DNA: TGTGCCAGTAGTACTAGCGTCTCCTACGAGCAGTACTTC. It encodes CASSTSVSYEQYF. The whole variable domain, filled in from reference TRBV19 and TRBJ2-7, reads DGGITQSPKYLFRKEGQNVTLSCEQNLNHDAMYWYRQDPGQGLRLIYYSQIVNDFQKGDIAEGYSVSREKKESFPLTVTSAQKNPTAFYLCASSTSVSYEQYFGPGTRLTVT.

CDR3 DNA sequence: TGTGCCATCCGATATTTGGGAGCGGGAGCAGATACGCAGTATTTT. As protein: CAIRYLGAGADTQYF. The chain links TRBV28 to TRBJ2-3; TRBD2 matches 8 bases. This CDR3 spans 15 amino acids. Germline V gene sequence: CDR1 MDHEN, CDR2 SYDVKM. Losses at the gene ends were 10 bases for V and 4 bases for J; bases not matched to a gene: 13.

CDR3 loop: CASSLGDINSPLHF. The CDR3 nucleotides are TGTGCCAGCAGCTTAGGGGATATAAATTCACCCCTCCACTTT. The gene calls are TRBV5-6 and TRBJ1-6, with a possible D match to TRBD1 (5 bases). This CDR3 region has 14 residues. Deletions cut 2 bases from V and 7 bases from J, with 10 bases between. Germline V gives CDR1 SGHDT, CDR2 YYEEEE.

Written as DNA, the CDR3 is TGCGCCAGCAGCTTGTCGGGAGGGTCCAATCAGCCCCAGCATTTT. This codes for CASSLSGGSNQPQHF. J is TRBJ1-5 and V is TRBV5-1; D not resolved. V was clipped by 1 base and J by 3 bases, with 11 bases between them. Germline assignment: CDR1 SGHRS and CDR2 YFSETQ. This CDR3 region has 15 residues.

The rearrangement links TRBV7-9 to TRBJ2-1, with 9 positions matching TRBD2. Germline V lookup: CDR1 SEHNR, CDR2 FQNEAQ (reference sequence). Germline trimming cut 5 bases from V and 7 bases from J; bases unmatched to any gene: 12. This CDR3 contains 16 residues. CDR3 protein: CASSPMGGRGWNEQFF. In DNA form, the CDR3 reads TGTGCCAGCAGCCCGATGGGCGGGAGGGGCTGGAATGAGCAGTTCTTC.

The V gene is TRBV5-6, the J gene TRBJ2-1; D is perhaps TRBD1 or TRBD2 (6 bases each). Germline V lookup: CDR1 SGHDT, CDR2 YYEEEE. V lost 0 bases, J lost 9 bases, and 19 bases lay in between. The CDR3 totals 16 residues. The CDR3 DNA reads TGTGCCAGCAGCTTGGGGTTGAGGGGGGCCTTGGGTGAGCAGTTCTTC. Protein product: CASSLGLRGALGEQFF.

J is TRBJ2-7 and V is TRBV6-5; 10 positions match TRBD2. Germline-derived CDR1 and CDR2 are MNHEY and SVGAGI. The ends lost 6 bases at V and 2 bases at J; junction bases unmatched: 4. The CDR3 loop spans 14 amino acids. The CDR3 DNA reads TGTGCCAGCAGGGATGGGACTAGCGCCTACGAGCAGTACTTC. Translated, it gives CASRDGTSAYEQYF.

This rearrangement joins TRBV27 to TRBJ1-5; D call uncertain. The CDR3 runs 14 residues. V dropped 6 bases and J dropped 5 bases, with 14 bases sitting between them. Germline values: CDR1 MNHEY, CDR2 SMNVEV (reference sequence). The CDR3, as DNA: TGTGCCAGCAGCTCATTAATTGGGCATCAGCCCCAGCATTTT. Translated, it gives CASSSLIGHQPQHF.

The genes are TRBV28 and TRBJ2-7; 12 nucleotides agree with TRBD2. This CDR3 comprises 16 residues. V shed 5 bases, J shed 3 bases, and the junction held 8 bases outside the gene matches. From germline, CDR1 is MDHEN and CDR2 SYDVKM. In nucleotides, the CDR3 is TGTGCCAGCAGTCCCCTGGGACTAGCGGGTTTCTACGAGCAGTACTTC. This translates into CASSPLGLAGFYEQYF.

The J gene is TRBJ2-1, the V gene TRBV11-2, with D uncertain. This CDR3 is built from 11 residues. Germline CDR1 is SGHAT and CDR2 is FQNNGV. The V end was cut by 8 bases, the J end by 7 bases, with 9 bases between. CDR3 nucleotides: TGTGCCAGCGGCGTGGGGAATGAGCAGTTCTTC. Translation: CASGVGNEQFF.

This clone was recorded only once. The chain links TRBV15 to TRBJ1-4, with D possibly TRBD1 on 5 matching bases. The CDR3 consists of 14 residues. The V and J ends lost 3 bases and 8 bases respectively, with 13 bases between them. Germline V gene data show CDR1 as LNHNV and CDR2 as YYDKDF (reference sequence). In DNA form, the CDR3 reads TGTGCCACCAGCAGGGATACCGGGGCCGAAAAACTGTTTTTT. Translating gives CATSRDTGAEKLFF.

This clone was seen only once. The J gene is TRBJ2-7, the V gene TRBV7-1; D might be TRBD2 (6 bases). TRBV7-1 is an ORF for which the function is uncertain. The V end lost 4 bases, the J end lost 6 bases, and 10 bases lay between the germline ends. The CDR3 runs 12 residues. CDR3 in DNA: TGTGCCAGCAGCTTACGAGCGGGCGAGCAGTACTTC. Residues: CASSLRAGEQYF.

The V and J genes are TRBV7-9 and TRBJ1-1, with D maybe TRBD1 (6 bases). Trimming stripped 5 bases from V and 1 base from J, with 14 bases between. CDR1 SEHNR and CDR2 FQNEAQ come from the germline V gene (reference sequence). The CDR3 runs to 15 residues. CDR3 sequence: CASSPTGTRNTEAFF. The CDR3 DNA reads TGTGCCAGCAGCCCAACAGGGACCAGGAACACTGAAGCTTTCTTT.

This clone was observed once. V usage is TRBV28 and J usage is TRBJ2-3; D uncertain. V lost 5 bases and J lost 4, with 4 bases in between. The CDR3 is 11 residues long. Germline values: CDR1 MDHEN, CDR2 SYDVKM. CDR3 residues: CASSHPDTQYF. The CDR3 region has the DNA TGTGCCAGCAGTCACCCAGATACGCAGTATTTT.

This rearrangement joins TRBV9 to TRBJ2-1; tentatively, D is TRBD1 or TRBD2 (6 bases each). Germline CDR1 is SGDLS and CDR2 is YYNGEE. This CDR3 region has 13 residues. With 0 bases removed from V and 13 bases from J, the gap between germline ends came to 14 bases. The CDR3 spells CASSVGGGMFQFF. The CDR3 DNA sequence: TGTGCCAGCAGCGTAGGAGGGGGGATGTTCCAGTTCTTC.

This chain links TRBV11-1 with TRBJ2-7; perhaps TRBD1 as D (6 bases). The CDR3 extends over 13 amino acids. CDR1 SGHAT and CDR2 FQDESV come from the germline V gene (reference sequence). The V and J ends lost 5 bases and 3 bases respectively, with 11 bases between them. The CDR3 here is CASSLGQSYEQYF. In DNA form, the CDR3 reads TGTGCCAGCAGCCTCGGACAGAGCTACGAGCAGTACTTC.